This TCR beta chain was captured by sequencing in a study of T-cell memory formation after mild COVID-19. Study-level findings and limits: Clones that contracted clustered mainly in CM and EM if CD4+ and in EMRA if CD8+.

This clonotype showed up just a few times. Its matching antigen is unknown. TCRdb recomputed calls from the 5' RACE reads with MiXCR, one row per CDR3 protein. The sample contains some 300,000 distinct CDR3 sequences, 20% to 25% of which appear only once. This CDR3 has 12 residues. Trimming took off 7 bases at V and 5 bases at J, with 10 bases between the two ends. What was sequenced was PBMCs or a T cell subset sorted from them (not recorded which). V and J are TRBV12-3 or TRBV12-4 and TRBJ2-3; D is unresolved. This sequence was found in a man between 18 and 35 years old who had mild COVID-19 (a few samples of this study predate the infection). Cell type and time point are not known. The CDR3 nucleotides are TGTGCCAGCATAAAAGGCGGAGATACGCAGTATTTT. Its protein product is CASIKGGDTQYF.